This TCR beta chain was sequenced in a study of CD8 T cells in Susac syndrome (dated by TCRdb to between 2018 and 2021). About the study as a whole: Among the Susac syndrome patients who were sequenced, clinically active disease was present in 5 or 6 and clinical remission was observed in under ten. Repertoire sequencing was used to test whether CD8+ T cell activation and differentiation in Susac syndrome was antigen driven. At blood withdrawal, Susac syndrome patients were either therapy-naive, taking corticosteroids (in some cases with IVIg as well), or taking IVIg alone. The paper's findings and limits, for the study overall: In patients with Susac syndrome, the CD4+ T cell repertoire showed no detectable clonal expansion. The TCR sequencing and HLA analysis was acknowledged to have included a relatively small number of individuals.

Notes on this clonotype: Its cognate antigen has yet to be identified. Per-nucleotide qualities are absent, and no much larger clonotype sits a single base away.

RNA was extracted using the RNeasy kit, and about 0.45 to 1 ug of the RNA was reverse transcribed with random hexamers. The immunoSEQ multiplex PCR assay, which covers 54 Vbeta and 13 Jbeta segments, was used to amplify TCR beta CDR3 regions. PCR amplification bias was corrected by using a synthetic template baseline for primer optimization and computational correction. The source study handled its data this way. Reads were annotated to V, D and J genes according to IMGT and were analyzed with immunoSEQ Analyzer, with only productive sequences retained. Clonality was calculated as one minus the Shannon entropy normalized by log2 of the number of productive unique sequences. For each patient and control, public and private clones were evaluated within the 100 most prevalent clones. Susac-specific clones were defined as absent from healthy and MS cohorts, over a thousand published viral clones and other ImmuneACCESS disease sequences. TCRdb cleaned the public reads at Q25 with fastp, built clones with MiXCR and kept in-frame beta chains. Each record represents a unique CDR3 protein, reported with the most common genes and DNA among its rows. V and J calls and clone size were set by TCRdb, not the authors. A total of roughly 200,000 distinct CDR3 sequences appear in this sample, roughly nine tenths of them only once. Of the sample, 0.087% is held by the ten largest clones.

Peripheral blood CD8+ and CD4+ T cells from healthy donors, Susac syndrome patients and multiple sclerosis patients were profiled using high-throughput TCR beta sequencing. Recently defined diagnostic criteria for definite or probable disease were met by the Susac syndrome patients. Bulk CD8+ and CD4+ T cells were purified by magnetic negative isolation, while CD8+ TEMRA cells were enriched using FACS. Blood was collected in EDTA tubes and processed within 24 hours, with PBMCs isolated through density gradient centrifugation. PBMCs intended for TCR sequencing were cryopreserved in liquid nitrogen and thawed later in a water bath at 37 degrees C. A purity of at least 90% was achieved for sorted or isolated CD4+, CD8+ and CD8+ TEMRA cells. The material sequenced was CD4+ T cells from PBMCs. The origin of this receptor is a human donor with Susac syndrome.

The DNA is as follows: TGTGCCAGCAGCTCCGTGGCAGGGGAGACCGAAAAACTGTTTTTT. It codes for CASSSVAGETEKLFF. The V gene is TRBV7-9 and the J gene is TRBJ1-4; a tentative D match to TRBD1 spans 6 bases. From its cysteine to its phenylalanine, the CDR3 spans 15 amino acids. Of the read, only the CDR3 DNA is kept; its 45 bases are in frame from base 1. The junction shows trimming of 4 bases on V and 8 bases on J, plus 17 bases between the germline ends. CDR1 SEHNR and CDR2 FQNEAQ are derived from the germline V gene (reference sequence).